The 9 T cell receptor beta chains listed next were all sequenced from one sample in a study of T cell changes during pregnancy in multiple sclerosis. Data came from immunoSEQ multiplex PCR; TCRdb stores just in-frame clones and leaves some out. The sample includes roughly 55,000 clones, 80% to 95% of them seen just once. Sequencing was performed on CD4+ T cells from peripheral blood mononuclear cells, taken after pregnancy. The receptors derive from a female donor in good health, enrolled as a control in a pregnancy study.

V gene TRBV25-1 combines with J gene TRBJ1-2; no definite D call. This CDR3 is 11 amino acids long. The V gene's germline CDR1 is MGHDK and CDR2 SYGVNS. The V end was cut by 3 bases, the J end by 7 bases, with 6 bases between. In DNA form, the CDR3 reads TGTGCCAGCAGTGACAGGTTTGGCTACACCTTC. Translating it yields CASSDRFGYTF.

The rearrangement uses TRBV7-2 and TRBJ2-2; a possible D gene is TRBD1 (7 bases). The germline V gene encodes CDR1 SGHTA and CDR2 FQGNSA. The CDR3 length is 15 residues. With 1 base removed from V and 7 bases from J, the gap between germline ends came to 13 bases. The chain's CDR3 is CASSLGRGRSGELFF. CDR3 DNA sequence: TGTGCCAGCAGCTTAGGGAGGGGGCGCAGCGGGGAGCTGTTTTTT. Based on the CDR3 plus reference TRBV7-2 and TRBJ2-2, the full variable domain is GAGVSQSPSNKVTEKGKDVELRCDPISGHTALYWYRQSLGQGLEFLIYFQGNSAPDKSGLPSDRFSAERTGGSVSTLTIQRTQQEDSAVYLCASSLGRGRSGELFFGEGSRLTVL.

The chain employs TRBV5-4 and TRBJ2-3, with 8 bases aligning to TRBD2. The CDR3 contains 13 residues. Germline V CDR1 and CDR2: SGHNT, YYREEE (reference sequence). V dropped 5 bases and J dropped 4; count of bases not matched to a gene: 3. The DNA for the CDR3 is TGTGCCAGCAGAAAAGCGGGGGCAGATACGCAGTATTTT. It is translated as CASRKAGADTQYF.

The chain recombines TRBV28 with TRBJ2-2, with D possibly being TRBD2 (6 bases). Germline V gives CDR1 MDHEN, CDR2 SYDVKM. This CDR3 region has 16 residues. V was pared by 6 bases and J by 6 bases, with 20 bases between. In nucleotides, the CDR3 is TGTGCCAGCAGAAAAAGGGTCGGGGGAAAGTCCGGGGAGCTGTTTTTT. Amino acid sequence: CASRKRVGGKSGELFF.

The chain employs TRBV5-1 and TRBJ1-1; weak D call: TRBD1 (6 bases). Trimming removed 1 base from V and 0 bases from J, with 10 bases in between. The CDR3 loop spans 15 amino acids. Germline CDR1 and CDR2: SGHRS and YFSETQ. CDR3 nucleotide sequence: TGCGCCAGCAGCTTGTGGCCAGGGGTGAACACTGAAGCTTTCTTT. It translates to CASSLWPGVNTEAFF.

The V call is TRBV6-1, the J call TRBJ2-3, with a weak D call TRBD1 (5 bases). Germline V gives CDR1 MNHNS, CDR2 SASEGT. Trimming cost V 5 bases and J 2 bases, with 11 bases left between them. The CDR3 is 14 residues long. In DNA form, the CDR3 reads TGTGCCAGCAGTCGACAGTTCCTCACAGATACGCAGTATTTT. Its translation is CASSRQFLTDTQYF.

Here the CDR3 reads CASSPSPGLAGGPKDTQYF. As DNA, the CDR3 is TGTGCCAGCAGCCCCTCGCCGGGACTAGCGGGGGGACCAAAAGATACGCAGTATTTT. The chain employs TRBV7-3 and TRBJ2-3; 15 bases align to TRBD2. The CDR3 extends over 19 amino acids. Germline V gives CDR1 SGHTA, CDR2 FQGTGA. Trimming took 5 bases from V and 5 from J; bases not matched to a gene: 14.

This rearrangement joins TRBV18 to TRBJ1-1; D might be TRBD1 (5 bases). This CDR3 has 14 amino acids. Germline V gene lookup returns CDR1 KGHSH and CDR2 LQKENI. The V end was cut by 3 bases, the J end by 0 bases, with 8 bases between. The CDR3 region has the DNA TGTGCCAGCTCACCGGGGGGAATGAACACTGAAGCTTTCTTT. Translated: CASSPGGMNTEAFF.

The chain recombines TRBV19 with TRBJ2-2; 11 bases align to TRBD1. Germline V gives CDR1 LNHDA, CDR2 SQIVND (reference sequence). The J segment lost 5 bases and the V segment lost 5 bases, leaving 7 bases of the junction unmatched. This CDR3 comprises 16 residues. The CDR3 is CASSVAGTGGTGELFF. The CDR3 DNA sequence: TGTGCCAGTAGTGTCGCCGGGACAGGGGGTACCGGGGAGCTGTTTTTT.